This T cell receptor beta chain comes out of a study of CD8+CD57+ T cells in acquired aplastic anemia. Study details: Mean DNA quantity obtained from sorted CD4+ and CD8+ cells was about 3 ug. Study observations and caveats: In common between the patients and the controls were more than 25 CD8+ CDR3 sequences. With respect to CD8+ Simpson's diversity, patients and controls did not differ significantly.

The TCR beta profiling, which covered VDJ combination and CDR3 sequence, was carried out using genomic DNA as the template. TCRdb recomputed calls from the reads with MiXCR, one row per CDR3 protein. The sample shows 150,000 to 200,000 distinct CDR3 sequences, under 70% of them seen only once. As concerns this clonotype: Its antigen remains unknown.

Sequencing was carried out using sorted CD4+, CD8+, or CD8+CD57+ T cells (not recorded which) from PBMCs. This sequence was found in a human donor with severe aplastic anemia or a healthy control (not recorded which).

The CDR3 DNA reads as TGTGCCAGCACCAAGGGGGGGGCGAACACCGGGGAGCTGTTTTTT. Its protein product is CASTKGGANTGELFF. The chain couples TRBV7-9 to TRBJ2-2; tentative D call: TRBD2 (7 bases). CDR3 length: 15 residues. Germline assignment: CDR1 SEHNR and CDR2 FQNEAQ (reference sequence). The V end was cut by 7 bases, the J end by 0 bases, with 12 bases between. The whole variable domain, remainder taken from reference TRBV7-9 and TRBJ2-2, is DTGVSQNPRHKITKRGQNVTFRCDPISEHNRLYWYRQTLGQGPEFLTYFQNEAQLEKSRLLSDRFSAERPKGSFSTLEIQRTEQGDSAMYLCASTKGGANTGELFFGEGSRLTVL.